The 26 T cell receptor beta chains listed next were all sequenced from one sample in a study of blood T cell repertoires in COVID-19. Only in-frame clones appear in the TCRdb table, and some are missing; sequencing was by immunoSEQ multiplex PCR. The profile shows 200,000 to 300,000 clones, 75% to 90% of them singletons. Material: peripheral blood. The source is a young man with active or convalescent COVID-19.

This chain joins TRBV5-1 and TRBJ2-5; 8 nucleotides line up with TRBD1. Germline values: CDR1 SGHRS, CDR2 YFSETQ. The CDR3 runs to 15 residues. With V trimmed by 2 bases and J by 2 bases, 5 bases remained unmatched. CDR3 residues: CASSFSDREQETQYF. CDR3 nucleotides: TGCGCCAGCAGCTTCTCGGACAGGGAGCAAGAGACCCAGTACTTC.

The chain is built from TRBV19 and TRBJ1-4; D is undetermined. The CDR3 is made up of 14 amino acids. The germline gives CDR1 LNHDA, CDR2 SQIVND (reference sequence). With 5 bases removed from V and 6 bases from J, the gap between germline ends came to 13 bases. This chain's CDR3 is CASSPPGGYEKLFF. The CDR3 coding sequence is TGTGCCAGTAGTCCGCCGGGCGGGTATGAAAAACTGTTTTTT. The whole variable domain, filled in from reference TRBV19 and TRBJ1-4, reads DGGITQSPKYLFRKEGQNVTLSCEQNLNHDAMYWYRQDPGQGLRLIYYSQIVNDFQKGDIAEGYSVSREKKESFPLTVTSAQKNPTAFYLCASSPPGGYEKLFFGSGTQLSVL.

The CDR3 nucleotides read TGTGCCAGTACCCTCAGGGGAAGGGGGCGTGACACTGAAGCTTTCTTT. Amino acids: CASTLRGRGRDTEAFF. The chain carries TRBV19 and TRBJ1-1, with 7 bases aligning to TRBD1. The CDR3 consists of 16 residues. CDR1 is LNHDA, CDR2 SQIVND, per germline (reference sequence). Trimming took 7 bases from V and 3 from J; bases not matched to a gene: 14.

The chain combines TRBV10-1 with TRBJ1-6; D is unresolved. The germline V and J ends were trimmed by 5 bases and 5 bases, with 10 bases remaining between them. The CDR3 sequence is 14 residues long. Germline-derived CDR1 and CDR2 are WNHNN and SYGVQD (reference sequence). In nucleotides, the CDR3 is TGCGCCAGCAGTTCTGGTCAGGATAATTCACCCCTCCACTTT. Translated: CASSSGQDNSPLHF.

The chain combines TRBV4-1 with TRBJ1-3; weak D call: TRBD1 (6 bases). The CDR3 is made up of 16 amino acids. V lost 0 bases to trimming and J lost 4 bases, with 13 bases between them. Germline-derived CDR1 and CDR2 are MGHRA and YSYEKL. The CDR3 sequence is CASSQETGNLGNTIYF. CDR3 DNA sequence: TGCGCCAGCAGCCAAGAAACAGGGAATCTCGGAAACACCATATATTTT.

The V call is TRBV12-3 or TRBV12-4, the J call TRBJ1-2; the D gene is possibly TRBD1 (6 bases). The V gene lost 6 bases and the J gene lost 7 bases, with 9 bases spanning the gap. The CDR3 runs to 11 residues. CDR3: CASSTGFGYTF. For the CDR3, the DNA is TGTGCCAGCAGCACAGGGTTTGGCTACACCTTC.

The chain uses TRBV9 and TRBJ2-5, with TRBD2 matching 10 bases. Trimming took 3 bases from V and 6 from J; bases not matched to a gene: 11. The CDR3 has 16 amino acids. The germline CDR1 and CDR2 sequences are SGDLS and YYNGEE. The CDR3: CASSAGPAGGSKTQYF. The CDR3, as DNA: TGTGCCAGCAGCGCGGGACCAGCGGGGGGGTCGAAGACCCAGTACTTC.

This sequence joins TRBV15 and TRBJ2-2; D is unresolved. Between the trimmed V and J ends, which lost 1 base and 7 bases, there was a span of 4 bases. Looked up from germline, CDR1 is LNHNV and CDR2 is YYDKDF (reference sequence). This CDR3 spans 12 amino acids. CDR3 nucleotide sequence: TGTGCCACCAGCAGAGTCAACGGGGAGCTGTTTTTT. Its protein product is CATSRVNGELFF.

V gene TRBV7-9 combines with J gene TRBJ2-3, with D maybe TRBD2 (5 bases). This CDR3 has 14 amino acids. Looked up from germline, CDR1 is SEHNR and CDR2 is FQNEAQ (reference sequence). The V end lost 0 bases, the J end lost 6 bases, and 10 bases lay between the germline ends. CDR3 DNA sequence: TGTGCCAGCAGCTTAGCGCTCGGGATGGATACGCAGTATTTT. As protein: CASSLALGMDTQYF. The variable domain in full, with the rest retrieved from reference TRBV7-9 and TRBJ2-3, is DTGVSQNPRHKITKRGQNVTFRCDPISEHNRLYWYRQTLGQGPEFLTYFQNEAQLEKSRLLSDRFSAERPKGSFSTLEIQRTEQGDSAMYLCASSLALGMDTQYFGPGTRLTVL.

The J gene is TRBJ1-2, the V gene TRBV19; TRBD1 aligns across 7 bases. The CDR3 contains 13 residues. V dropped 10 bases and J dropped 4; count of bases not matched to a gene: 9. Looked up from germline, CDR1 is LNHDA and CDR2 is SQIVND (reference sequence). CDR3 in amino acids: CATTGQNSYGYTF. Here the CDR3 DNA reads TGTGCCACTACGGGACAGAATTCCTATGGCTACACCTTC.

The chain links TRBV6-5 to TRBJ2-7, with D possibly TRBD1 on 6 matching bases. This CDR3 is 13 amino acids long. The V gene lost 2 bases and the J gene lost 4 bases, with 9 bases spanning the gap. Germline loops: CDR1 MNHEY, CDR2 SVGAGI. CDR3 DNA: TGTGCCAGCAGTTACAGAACAGGGTACGAGCAGTACTTC. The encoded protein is CASSYRTGYEQYF.

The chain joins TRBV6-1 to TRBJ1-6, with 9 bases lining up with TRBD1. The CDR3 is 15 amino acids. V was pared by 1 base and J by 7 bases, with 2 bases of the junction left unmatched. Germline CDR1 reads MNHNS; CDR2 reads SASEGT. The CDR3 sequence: CASSEDGTGNSPLHF. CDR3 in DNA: TGTGCCAGCAGTGAAGATGGGACAGGGAATTCACCCCTCCACTTT.

CDR3: CASSSGGRGTEAFF. The CDR3 region has the DNA TGTGCCAGCAGCTCAGGGGGTAGGGGTACTGAAGCTTTCTTT. The chain joins TRBV5-4 to TRBJ1-1; 7 bases map to TRBD1. Germline CDR1 is SGHNT and CDR2 is YYREEE (reference sequence). V lost 3 bases and J lost 5; bases outside the gene matches: 7. This CDR3 is 14 amino acids long.

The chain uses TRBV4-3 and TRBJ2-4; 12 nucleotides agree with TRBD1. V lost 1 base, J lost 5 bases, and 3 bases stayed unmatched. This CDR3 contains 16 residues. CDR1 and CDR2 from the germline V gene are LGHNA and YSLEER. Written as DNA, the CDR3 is TGCGCCAGCAGCCAAGGGGGACAGGGGGCAGAAAACATTCAGTACTTC. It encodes CASSQGGQGAENIQYF.

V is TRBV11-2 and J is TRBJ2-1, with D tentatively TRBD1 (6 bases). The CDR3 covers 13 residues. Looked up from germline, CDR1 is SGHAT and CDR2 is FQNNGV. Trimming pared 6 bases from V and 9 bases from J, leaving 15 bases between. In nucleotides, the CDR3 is TGTGCCAGCAGAATTCAGGGGTCGAGTGAGCAGTTCTTC. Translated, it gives CASRIQGSSEQFF.

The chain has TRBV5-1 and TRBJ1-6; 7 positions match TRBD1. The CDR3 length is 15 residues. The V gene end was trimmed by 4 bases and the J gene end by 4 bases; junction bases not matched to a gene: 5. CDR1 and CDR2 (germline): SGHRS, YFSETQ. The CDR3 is CASSRTGQYNSPLHF. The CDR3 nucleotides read TGCGCCAGCAGCCGTACGGGACAGTATAATTCACCCCTCCACTTT.

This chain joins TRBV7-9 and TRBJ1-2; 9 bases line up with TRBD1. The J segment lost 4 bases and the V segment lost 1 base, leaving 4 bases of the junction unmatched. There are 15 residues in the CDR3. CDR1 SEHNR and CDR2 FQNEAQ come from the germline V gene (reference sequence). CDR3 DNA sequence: TGTGCCAGCAGCTTAGGAACAGGGGGCGGCTATGGCTACACCTTC. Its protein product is CASSLGTGGGYGYTF.

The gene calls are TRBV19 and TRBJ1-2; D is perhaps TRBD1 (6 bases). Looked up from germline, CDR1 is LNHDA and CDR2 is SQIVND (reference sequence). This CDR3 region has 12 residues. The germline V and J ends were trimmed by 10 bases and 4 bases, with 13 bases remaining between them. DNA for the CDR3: TGTGCCACCATAGGACAGATCTATGGCTACACCTTC. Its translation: CATIGQIYGYTF.

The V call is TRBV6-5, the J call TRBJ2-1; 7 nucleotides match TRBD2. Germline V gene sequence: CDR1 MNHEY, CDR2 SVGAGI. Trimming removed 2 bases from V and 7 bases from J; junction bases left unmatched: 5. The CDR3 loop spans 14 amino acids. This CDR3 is CASSYGRGQNEQFF. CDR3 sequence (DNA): TGTGCCAGCAGTTACGGGAGGGGCCAAAATGAGCAGTTCTTC.

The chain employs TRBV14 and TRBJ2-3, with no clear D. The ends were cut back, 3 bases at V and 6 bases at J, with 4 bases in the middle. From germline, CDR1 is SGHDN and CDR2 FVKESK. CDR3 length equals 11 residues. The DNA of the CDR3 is TGTGCCAGCAGCCACCAGGATACGCAGTATTTT. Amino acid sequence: CASSHQDTQYF.

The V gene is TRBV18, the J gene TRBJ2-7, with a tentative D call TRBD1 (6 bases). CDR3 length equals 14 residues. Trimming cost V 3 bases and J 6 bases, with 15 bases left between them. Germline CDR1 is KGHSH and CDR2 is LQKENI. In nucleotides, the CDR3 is TGTGCCAGCTCACCGACGACAGGAACGCGCGAGCAGTACTTC. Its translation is CASSPTTGTREQYF.

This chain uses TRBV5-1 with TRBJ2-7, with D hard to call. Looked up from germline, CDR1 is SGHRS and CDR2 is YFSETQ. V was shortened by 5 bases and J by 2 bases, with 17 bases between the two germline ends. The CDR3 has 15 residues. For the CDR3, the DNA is TGCGCCAGCAGGGTGTCGTGGCCAGTTACCTACGAGCAGTACTTC. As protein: CASRVSWPVTYEQYF.

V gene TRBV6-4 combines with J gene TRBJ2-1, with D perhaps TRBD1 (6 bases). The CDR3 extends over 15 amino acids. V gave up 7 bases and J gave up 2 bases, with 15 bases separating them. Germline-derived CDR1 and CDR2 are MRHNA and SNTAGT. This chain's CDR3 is CASKKDSSPYNEQFF. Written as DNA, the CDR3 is TGTGCCAGCAAAAAGGACAGCTCACCCTACAATGAGCAGTTCTTC.

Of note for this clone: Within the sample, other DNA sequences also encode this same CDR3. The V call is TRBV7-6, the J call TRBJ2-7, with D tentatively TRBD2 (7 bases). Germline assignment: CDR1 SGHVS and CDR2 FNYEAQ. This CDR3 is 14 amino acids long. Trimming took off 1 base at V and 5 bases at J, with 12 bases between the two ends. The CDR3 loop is CASSLGGGGDEQYF. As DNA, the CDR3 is TGTGCCAGCAGCTTAGGGGGGGGCGGCGACGAGCAGTACTTC.

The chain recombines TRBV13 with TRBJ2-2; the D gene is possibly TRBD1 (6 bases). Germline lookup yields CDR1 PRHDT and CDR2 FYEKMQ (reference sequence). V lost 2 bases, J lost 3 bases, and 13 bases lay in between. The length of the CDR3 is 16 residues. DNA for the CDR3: TGTGCCAGCAGCTTATCTGGGGGCCCCGACACCGGGGAGCTGTTTTTT. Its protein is CASSLSGGPDTGELFF.

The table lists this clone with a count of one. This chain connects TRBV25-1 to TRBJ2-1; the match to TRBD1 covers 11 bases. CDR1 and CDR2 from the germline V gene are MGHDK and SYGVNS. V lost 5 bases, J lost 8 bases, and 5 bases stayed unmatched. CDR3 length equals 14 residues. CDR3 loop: CASSRTGGTDEQFF. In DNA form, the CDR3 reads TGTGCCAGCAGTCGGACAGGGGGCACGGATGAGCAGTTCTTC.